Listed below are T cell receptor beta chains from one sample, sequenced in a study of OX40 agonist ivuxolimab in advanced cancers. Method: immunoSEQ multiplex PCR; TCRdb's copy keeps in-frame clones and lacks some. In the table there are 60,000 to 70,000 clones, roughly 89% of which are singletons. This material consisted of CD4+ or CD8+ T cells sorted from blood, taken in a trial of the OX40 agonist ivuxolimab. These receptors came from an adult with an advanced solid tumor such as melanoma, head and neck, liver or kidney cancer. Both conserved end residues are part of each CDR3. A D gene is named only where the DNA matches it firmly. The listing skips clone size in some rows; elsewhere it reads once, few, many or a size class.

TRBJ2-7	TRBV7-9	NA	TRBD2	TGTGCCAGCAGCTTATCAAGCGGGAGCAGCGAGCAGTACTTC	CASSLSSGSSEQYF
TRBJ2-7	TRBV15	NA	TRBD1	TGTGCCACCAGCACCCGACGGGACAGCAAGCAGTACTTC	CATSTRRDSKQYF
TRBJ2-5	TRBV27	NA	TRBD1	TGTGCCAGCAGTCCCGACAGGGGTTTAGAGACCCAGTACTTC	CASSPDRGLETQYF
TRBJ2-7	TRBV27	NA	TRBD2	TGTGCCAGCAGGCTAGCGGGAACCTACGAGCAGTACTTC	CASRLAGTYEQYF
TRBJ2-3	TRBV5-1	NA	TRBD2	TGCGCCAGCGCGTTTACTAGCGGGAGTGGGACAGATACGCAGTATTTT	CASAFTSGSGTDTQYF
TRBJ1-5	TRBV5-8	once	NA	TGTGCCAGCAGAAATCTCGTCCGGCAGCCCCAGCATTTT	CASRNLVRQPQHF
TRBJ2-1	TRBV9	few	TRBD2	TGTGCCAGCAGCGTACGACTAGCGGGAGTCAATGAGCAGTTCTTC	CASSVRLAGVNEQFF
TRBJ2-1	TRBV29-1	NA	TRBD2	TGCAGCGTTGAACCACGGGGGGGGTACAATGAGCAGTTCTTC	CSVEPRGGYNEQFF
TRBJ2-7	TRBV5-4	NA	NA	TGTGCCAGCAGCACAAGTGACAGAATCTACGAGCAGTACTTC	CASSTSDRIYEQYF
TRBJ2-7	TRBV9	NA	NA	TGTGCCAGCAGCGTAGGACAGGAATACGAGCAGTACTTC	CASSVGQEYEQYF
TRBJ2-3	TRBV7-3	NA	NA	TGTGCCAGCAGCTTAATGGGCACAGATACGCAGTATTTT	CASSLMGTDTQYF
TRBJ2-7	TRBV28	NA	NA	TGTGCCAGCACGTCAGGGCAGGCCCACCCCTCCTACGAGCAGTACTTC	CASTSGQAHPSYEQYF
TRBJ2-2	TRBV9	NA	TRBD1	TGTGCCAGCAGCGTAGAGAAGGACAGGCCGACCGGGGAGCTGTTTTTT	CASSVEKDRPTGELFF
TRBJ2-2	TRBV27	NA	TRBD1	TGTGCCAGCAGGCGATACGGGACAGGGAAAACCGGGGAGCTGTTTTTT	CASRRYGTGKTGELFF
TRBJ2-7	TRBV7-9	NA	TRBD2	TGTGCCAGCAGCTTGACTCGCGGGACTAGCCGGCACGAGCAGTACTTC	CASSLTRGTSRHEQYF
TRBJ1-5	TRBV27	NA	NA	TGTGCCAGCAGTCTAAACAGGAGAGATCAGCCCCAGCATTTT	CASSLNRRDQPQHF
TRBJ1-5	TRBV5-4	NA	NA	TGTGCCAGCAGCTTGGTGCCAGGGGATGATCAGCCCCAGCATTTT	CASSLVPGDDQPQHF
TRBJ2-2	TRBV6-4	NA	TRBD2	TGTGCCAGCAGTTTACTAGCGGGGGACACCGGGGAGCTGTTTTTT	CASSLLAGDTGELFF
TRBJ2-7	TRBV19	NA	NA	TGTGCCAGTAGACTTGAGGCGGGGCAGACCTACGAGCAGTACTTC	CASRLEAGQTYEQYF
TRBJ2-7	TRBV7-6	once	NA	TGTGCCAGCAGCTTAGACAGGGCAGGGTACGAGCAGTACTTC	CASSLDRAGYEQYF
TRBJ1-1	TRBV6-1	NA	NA	TGTGCCAGCAGTGAGGGGGCTGCCATGAACACTGAAGCTTTCTTT	CASSEGAAMNTEAFF
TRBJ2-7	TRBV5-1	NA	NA	TGCGCCAGCAGCCCGGAGGGCGGGGTCAGCTCCTACGAGCAGTACTTC	CASSPEGGVSSYEQYF
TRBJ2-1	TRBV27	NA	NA	TGTGCCAGCAGTTTATCGATCGGACAGCTGAACAATGAGCAGTTCTTC	CASSLSIGQLNNEQFF
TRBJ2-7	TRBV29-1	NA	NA	TGCAGCGTTGAAGATAGGACAGTATACGAGCAGTACTTC	CSVEDRTVYEQYF
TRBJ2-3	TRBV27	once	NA	TGTGCCAGCAGTCCCGTAGCGGTAATTTCAGATACGCAGTATTTT	CASSPVAVISDTQYF
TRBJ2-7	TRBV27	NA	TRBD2	TGTGCCAGCAGTTCACTAGCGTTGAGCTCCTACGAGCAGTACTTC	CASSSLALSSYEQYF
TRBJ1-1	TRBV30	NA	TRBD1	TGTGCCTGGAGTACAGGGGAAGACACTGAAGCTTTCTTT	CAWSTGEDTEAFF
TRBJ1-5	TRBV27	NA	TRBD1	TGTGCCAGCGCTGGAGGACAGGGTTACGGGAACAATCAGCCCCAGCATTTT	CASAGGQGYGNNQPQHF